This is a list of T cell receptor beta chains from one sample in a study of blood T cell repertoires in COVID-19. The table came from immunoSEQ multiplex PCR; TCRdb's copy has only in-frame clones and leaves some out. The sample records approximately 180,000 clones, over 75% being singletons. What was sequenced was peripheral blood. These receptor sequences come from a woman older than 75 with acute or convalescent COVID-19. Both conserved end residues are part of each CDR3. The D gene is left open where the match is weak. Size is omitted from some rows. Given values are once, few, many or a class for expanded clones.

clone size,D gene,J gene,V gene,CDR3 protein,CDR3 DNA
.,TRBD2,TRBJ2-7,TRBV10-3,CAISVTRTSGGDSYEQYF,TGTGCCATCAGTGTCACGAGGACTAGCGGGGGGGATTCCTACGAGCAGTACTTC
.,TRBD1,TRBJ2-2,TRBV5-4,CASSKGTGRNTGELFF,TGTGCCAGCAGCAAAGGGACAGGCCGTAACACCGGGGAGCTGTTTTTT
.,TRBD1,TRBJ1-1,TRBV10-2,CASSEATRTGGSNTEAFF,TGCGCCAGCAGTGAGGCGACCCGGACAGGGGGGTCGAACACTGAAGCTTTCTTT
.,TRBD2,TRBJ2-3,TRBV4-1,CASSQAPRGADTQYF,TGCGCCAGCAGCCAAGCACCCCGGGGGGCAGATACGCAGTATTTT
.,TRBD1,TRBJ1-2,TRBV12-5,CASGLPGTGVLYGYTF,TGTGCTAGTGGGCTTCCCGGGACAGGGGTTCTCTATGGCTACACCTTC
once,.,TRBJ1-2,TRBV9,CASSTAGRMNYGYTF,TGTGCCAGCAGCACCGCGGGGCGCATGAACTATGGCTACACCTTC
.,.,TRBJ2-7,TRBV11-2,CASSRPPGGYEQYF,TGTGCCAGCAGCCGACCCCCCGGAGGCTACGAGCAGTACTTC
.,.,TRBJ1-1,TRBV5-1,CASSALLNTEAFF,TGCGCCAGCAGCGCACTGTTGAACACTGAAGCTTTCTTT
.,.,TRBJ2-3,TRBV18,CASSPPQWNTQYF,TGTGCCAGCTCACCCCCACAGTGGAATACGCAGTATTTT
.,.,TRBJ2-1,TRBV4-1,CASSQGVGSYNEQFF,TGCGCCAGCAGCCAAGGTGTCGGGAGCTACAATGAGCAGTTCTTC
.,.,TRBJ2-2,TRBV9,CASSSGLTGELFF,TGTGCCAGCAGCTCGGGTCTCACCGGGGAGCTGTTTTTT
.,TRBD2,TRBJ2-7,TRBV11-2,CASSLASSGFRSSYEQYF,TGTGCCAGCAGCTTAGCGTCTAGCGGGTTCAGGAGCTCCTACGAGCAGTACTTC
few,.,TRBJ1-1,TRBV4-1,CASSQAAGTEAFF,TGCGCCAGCAGCCAAGCAGCAGGGACTGAAGCTTTCTTT
.,.,TRBJ2-5,TRBV20-1,CSVDGPGTQYF,TGCAGTGTAGACGGTCCGGGGACCCAGTACTTC
.,TRBD2,TRBJ2-1,TRBV10-3,CAISESAAGVVNEQFF,TGTGCCATCAGTGAGTCGGCAGCGGGAGTTGTTAATGAGCAGTTCTTC
.,.,TRBJ2-7,TRBV7-3,CASSLIGGYEQYF,TGTGCCAGCAGCTTAATTGGGGGGTACGAGCAGTACTTC
.,.,TRBJ1-1,TRBV6-5,CASSWQGGNTEAFF,TGTGCCAGCAGTTGGCAGGGCGGGAACACTGAAGCTTTCTTT
.,TRBD1,TRBJ2-3,TRBV14,CASSQAWDRGWEDTQYF,TGTGCCAGCAGCCAAGCATGGGACAGGGGATGGGAAGATACGCAGTATTTT
.,.,TRBJ1-1,TRBV2,CASSSLGNTEAFF,TGTGCCAGCAGTTCCCTCGGGAACACTGAAGCTTTCTTT
.,TRBD2,TRBJ2-7,TRBV27,CASSSRLAGGGQYF,TGTGCCAGCAGTTCCCGACTAGCGGGAGGTGGACAGTACTTC
.,TRBD1,TRBJ2-1,TRBV6-6,CASSYSGTVSYNEQFF,TGTGCCAGCAGTTACTCAGGGACAGTCTCCTACAATGAGCAGTTCTTC
few,.,TRBJ2-7,TRBV19,CASSISISYEQYF,TGTGCCAGTAGTATTTCTATCTCCTACGAGCAGTACTTC
.,.,TRBJ2-7,TRBV11-2,CASSLIGQGSYEQYF,TGTGCCAGCAGCTTAATCGGCCAGGGCTCCTACGAGCAGTACTTC
.,.,TRBJ2-2,TRBV21-1,CASCVEKNTGELFF,TGTGCCAGCTGCGTCGAAAAAAACACCGGGGAGCTGTTTTTT
.,TRBD1,TRBJ1-1,TRBV7-9,CASSYEGARTEAFF,TGTGCCAGCAGCTACGAGGGGGCGCGTACTGAAGCTTTCTTT
.,TRBD1,TRBJ1-2,TRBV27,CASCSGDRGGYTF,TGTGCCAGCTGTTCCGGGGACAGGGGTGGCTACACCTTC
once,TRBD2,TRBJ2-4,TRBV11-2,CASSLVGRGGPDIQYF,TGTGCCAGCAGCTTAGTCGGGCGGGGGGGCCCGGACATTCAGTACTTC
.,.,TRBJ1-4,TRBV15,CATSRGRQANEKLFF,TGTGCCACCAGCAGAGGGCGACAGGCTAATGAAAAACTGTTTTTT
.,TRBD2,TRBJ2-5,TRBV9,CASSVGRVGTQETQYF,TGTGCCAGCAGCGTTGGGAGGGTAGGCACCCAAGAGACCCAGTACTTC
.,TRBD1,TRBJ2-7,TRBV6-5,CASKFGTGDEQYF,TGTGCCAGCAAATTCGGGACAGGGGACGAGCAGTACTTC
.,TRBD1,TRBJ1-1,TRBV7-3,CASSPGTGGTEAFF,TGTGCCAGCAGCCCCGGGACAGGGGGTACTGAAGCTTTCTTT
.,.,TRBJ2-2,TRBV2,CASSWAVLTGELFF,TGTGCCAGCAGTTGGGCAGTACTCACCGGGGAGCTGTTTTTT
.,TRBD2,TRBJ2-1,TRBV5-8,CASSPRLAGAYNEQFF,TGTGCCAGCAGCCCCCGACTAGCGGGAGCGTACAATGAGCAGTTCTTC
.,.,TRBJ1-1,TRBV9,CASSSREGSGEAFF,TGTGCCAGCAGCTCGCGGGAAGGGTCTGGTGAAGCTTTCTTT
.,.,TRBJ1-1,TRBV19,CASSMGPSRGWITEAFF,TGTGCCAGTAGCATGGGCCCTTCAAGGGGATGGATCACTGAAGCTTTCTTT
.,.,TRBJ1-5,TRBV27,CASSQTRYSNQPQHF,TGTGCCAGCAGCCAAACCCGGTATAGCAATCAGCCCCAGCATTTT
once,.,TRBJ1-2,TRBV27,CASSSPKRSGYTF,TGTGCCAGCAGTAGCCCGAAGAGAAGTGGCTACACCTTC
.,TRBD1,TRBJ2-7,TRBV5-1,CASSALGQGPSYEQYF,TGCGCCAGCAGCGCCCTGGGACAGGGGCCCTCCTACGAGCAGTACTTC
few,.,TRBJ1-5,TRBV7-9,CASSEIGGEQPQHF,TGTGCCAGCAGCGAGATAGGGGGTGAGCAGCCCCAGCATTTT
.,TRBD1,TRBJ2-7,TRBV7-2,CASSPRTGSHEQYF,TGTGCCAGCAGCCCGCGGACAGGGTCCCACGAGCAGTACTTC
few,TRBD1,TRBJ1-2,TRBV5-5,CASSAGGNYGYTF,TGTGCCAGCAGCGCAGGGGGAAACTATGGCTACACCTTC
.,TRBD2,TRBJ2-1,TRBV5-4,CASSPDGRPYNEQFF,TGTGCCAGCAGCCCGGACGGGAGGCCATACAATGAGCAGTTCTTC
.,.,TRBJ2-5,TRBV6-6,CASTPGAETQYF,TGTGCCAGCACCCCAGGGGCAGAGACCCAGTACTTC
.,TRBD1,TRBJ2-1,TRBV11-1,CASSSGAGGGDEQFF,TGTGCCAGCAGCTCCGGGGCAGGGGGCGGGGATGAGCAGTTCTTC
.,.,TRBJ1-6,TRBV6-5,CASTPGVLLSPLHF,TGTGCCAGCACCCCGGGGGTACTATTATCACCCCTCCACTTT
.,TRBD2,TRBJ2-3,TRBV6-2/TRBV6-3,CASSYTPVGRGGPSDTDTQYF,TGTGCCAGCAGTTATACCCCGGTAGGGCGGGGGGGGCCGTCTGACACAGATACGCAGTATTTT
.,TRBD2,TRBJ2-3,TRBV7-2,CASSPTSGSDTQYF,TGTGCCAGCAGCCCTACTAGCGGGAGTGATACGCAGTATTTT
once,TRBD1,TRBJ1-6,TRBV5-1,CASSSQGPEALHF,TGCGCCAGCAGCTCACAGGGGCCTGAGGCCCTCCACTTT
.,TRBD2,TRBJ2-7,TRBV27,CASSPSGSYEQYF,TGTGCCAGCAGTCCTAGCGGGAGTTACGAGCAGTACTTC
.,TRBD2,TRBJ2-4,TRBV7-2,CASSLVRGFENIQYF,TGTGCCAGCAGCTTAGTGCGGGGGTTCGAAAACATTCAGTACTTC
.,TRBD1,TRBJ1-4,TRBV2,CASSEALGQGDRKLFF,TGTGCCAGCAGTGAAGCGCTCGGACAGGGGGACCGAAAACTGTTTTTT
.,TRBD1,TRBJ2-3,TRBV24-1,CATSDPRQGSTDTQYF,TGTGCCACCAGTGACCCCCGACAGGGAAGCACAGATACGCAGTATTTT
.,.,TRBJ1-4,TRBV5-5,CASRSPGTNEKLFF,TGTGCCAGCAGGTCCCCGGGGACTAATGAAAAACTGTTTTTT
.,.,TRBJ2-7,TRBV21-1,CASSKGVGVGHYEQYF,TGTGCCAGCAGCAAGGGGGTAGGGGTGGGACACTACGAGCAGTACTTC
.,.,TRBJ1-2,TRBV5-1,CASSLAGEGGYTF,TGCGCCAGCAGCTTGGCCGGGGAGGGTGGCTACACCTTC